A selection of T cell receptor beta chains follows, all from one sample in a study of blood T cell repertoires in COVID-19. The assay was immunoSEQ multiplex PCR, and TCRdb's table has in-frame clones only and misses some. The table shows fewer than 350,000 clones, with about 86% occurring only once. The sequenced sample was peripheral blood. The receptor source for this set is a woman aged 25 to 45 with COVID-19, enrolled during active disease. Both conserved end residues are part of each CDR3. The order of the fields is J gene, clone size, D gene, V gene, CDR3 protein, CDR3 DNA. D genes are given only for firm matches. Where a row states a size, it is once, few, many or the class of an expanded clone; other rows omit it.

TRBJ2-7	NA	TRBD2	TRBV7-2	CASSFGGGPNF	TGTGCCAGCAGCTTTGGCGGGGGTCCCAACTTC
TRBJ2-7	NA	TRBD1	TRBV5-5	CASSLFTGGYEQYF	TGTGCCAGCAGCTTATTCACAGGGGGATACGAGCAGTACTTC
TRBJ2-7	once	NA	TRBV12-3/TRBV12-4	CASSFGGYYEQYF	TGTGCCAGCAGTTTCGGCGGTTACTACGAGCAGTACTTC
TRBJ2-7	NA	TRBD2	TRBV5-5	CASSLGGGSYEQYF	TGTGCCAGCAGTCTCGGCGGGGGATCCTACGAGCAGTACTTC
TRBJ2-7	NA	NA	TRBV13	CASSRNRDPREQYF	TGTGCCAGCAGCCGTAACAGGGATCCGCGCGAGCAGTACTTC
TRBJ2-3	NA	TRBD2	TRBV3-1/TRBV3-2	CASSQFLAGGPTDTQYF	TGTGCCAGCAGCCAATTCCTAGCGGGGGGGCCAACAGATACGCAGTATTTT
TRBJ1-2	NA	NA	TRBV28	CASSKTGGYGYTF	TGTGCCAGTAGTAAAACCGGAGGCTATGGCTACACCTTC
TRBJ1-3	NA	TRBD1	TRBV5-4	CASSKPTGDQNTIYF	TGTGCCAGCAGCAAACCGACAGGGGATCAAAACACCATATATTTT
TRBJ2-5	NA	TRBD2	TRBV19	CASSPGWASGGSGTQYF	TGTGCCAGTAGCCCCGGATGGGCTAGCGGGGGTTCTGGGACCCAGTACTTC
TRBJ1-6	NA	NA	TRBV27	CASSFGGFSYNSPLHF	TGTGCCAGCAGTTTCGGCGGCTTCTCCTATAATTCACCCCTCCACTTT
TRBJ2-2	NA	NA	TRBV5-6	CASSLAGKNTGELFF	TGTGCCAGCAGCTTGGCCGGGAAGAACACCGGGGAGCTGTTTTTT
TRBJ2-3	NA	NA	TRBV5-1	CASSLRDSRTDTQYF	TGCGCCAGCAGCCTCCGGGACTCGCGCACAGATACGCAGTATTTT
TRBJ1-1	NA	NA	TRBV19	CASSPTPGGNTEAFF	TGTGCCAGTAGTCCGACACCGGGGGGGAACACTGAAGCTTTCTTT
TRBJ1-2	NA	NA	TRBV6-1	CASSDIYREFLWGYTF	TGTGCCAGCAGTGACATATACAGGGAGTTTCTCTGGGGCTACACCTTC
TRBJ1-2	NA	NA	TRBV6-2/TRBV6-3	CASSYVEYGYTF	TGTGCCAGCAGTTATGTGGAGTATGGCTACACCTTC
TRBJ2-7	NA	TRBD1	TRBV15	CATSGWTGGSEQYF	TGTGCCACCAGCGGGTGGACAGGGGGCTCCGAGCAGTACTTC
TRBJ2-3	NA	NA	TRBV6-6	CASSYSTGNTQYF	TGTGCCAGCAGTTACTCGACGGGTAATACGCAGTATTTT
TRBJ2-3	NA	TRBD2	TRBV7-9	CASSPNGGADTQYF	TGTGCCAGCAGCCCAAACGGGGGGGCAGATACGCAGTATTTT
TRBJ2-7	NA	NA	TRBV5-4	CASSLRTGGGLSTYEQYF	TGTGCCAGCAGCTTGAGAACAGGGGGGGGTCTATCGACCTACGAGCAGTACTTC
TRBJ2-7	NA	TRBD2	TRBV5-1	CASSRGLAYEQYF	TGCGCCAGCAGCCGAGGACTAGCCTACGAGCAGTACTTC
TRBJ1-6	NA	TRBD1	TRBV7-7	CASTREGAAPDSPLHF	TGTGCCAGCACCCGGGAGGGGGCGGCCCCAGATTCACCCCTCCACTTT
TRBJ1-6	NA	NA	TRBV7-8	CASSLKGDSPLHF	TGTGCCAGCAGCTTAAAAGGGGATTCACCCCTCCACTTT
TRBJ1-2	once	TRBD1	TRBV29-1	CSVADRGDGYTF	TGCAGCGTTGCCGACAGGGGAGATGGCTACACCTTC
TRBJ1-6	NA	NA	TRBV6-2/TRBV6-3	CASSYSTRVGNSPLHF	TGTGCCAGCAGTTACTCGACCAGGGTGGGGAATTCACCCCTCCACTTT
TRBJ2-6	NA	NA	TRBV19	CASSLGAAGLFSGANVLTF	TGTGCCAGTAGCTTGGGGGCGGCAGGACTTTTCTCTGGGGCCAACGTCCTGACTTTC
TRBJ2-1	NA	NA	TRBV19	CASSLGLYNEQFF	TGTGCCAGTAGTTTAGGACTCTACAATGAGCAGTTCTTC
TRBJ2-7	NA	NA	TRBV6-5	CASSYSGGEQYF	TGTGCCAGCAGTTACTCCGGAGGCGAGCAGTACTTC
TRBJ2-5	NA	NA	TRBV6-5	CASSTTGSGTTQYF	TGTGCCAGCAGTACCACAGGGTCCGGGACGACCCAGTACTTC
TRBJ2-1	NA	TRBD1	TRBV6-4	CASSKHGTGYRLGSEQFF	TGTGCCAGCAGCAAACACGGGACAGGGTATAGACTGGGCAGTGAGCAGTTCTTC
TRBJ2-1	NA	NA	TRBV6-5	CAGRARAEQFF	TGTGCCGGGCGCGCTCGAGCAGAGCAGTTCTTC
TRBJ2-7	once	NA	TRBV2	CASSEHIPYEQYF	TGTGCCAGCAGTGAACACATTCCCTACGAGCAGTACTTC
TRBJ1-4	few	TRBD1	TRBV5-1	CASSIGQGNEEKLFF	TGCGCCAGCAGCATAGGACAGGGGAATGAGGAAAAACTGTTTTTT
TRBJ2-3	NA	NA	TRBV4-1	CASSLAWASTDTQYF	TGCGCCAGCAGCCTTGCCTGGGCGAGCACAGATACGCAGTATTTT
TRBJ2-3	NA	NA	TRBV5-1	CASSPPLLAGAQGDTQYF	TGCGCCAGCAGCCCGCCCTTGTTGGCGGGGGCACAGGGAGATACGCAGTATTTT
TRBJ1-1	once	NA	TRBV6-5	CASRTGGEAFF	TGTGCCAGCAGGACCGGGGGGGAAGCTTTCTTT
TRBJ2-2	NA	NA	TRBV19	CASSIPWGPGELFF	TGTGCCAGTAGTATACCCTGGGGGCCCGGGGAGCTGTTTTTT
TRBJ1-5	NA	NA	TRBV15	CATNDRRGYQPQHF	TGTGCCACCAACGACCGGCGGGGATATCAGCCCCAGCATTTT
TRBJ2-7	NA	NA	TRBV9	CASSVAFSRAYEQYF	TGTGCCAGCAGCGTAGCCTTCTCTCGGGCCTACGAGCAGTACTTC
TRBJ2-7	NA	TRBD1	TRBV19	CATAPGQEATHEQYF	TGTGCCACCGCCCCTGGACAGGAAGCTACCCACGAGCAGTACTTC
TRBJ1-1	NA	NA	TRBV7-2	CASSLQGWGEAFF	TGTGCCAGCAGCTTGCAGGGGTGGGGTGAAGCTTTCTTT